This T cell receptor (beta chain) was profiled in a study of blood T cell repertoires in COVID-19. Study information: Donors in the United States, Italy and Spain gave samples during acute or convalescent COVID-19. The analysed material was cDNA or gDNA that came from T cells, B-cell-depleted T cells, or PBMCs.

Authors' processing steps: Amplification with reference gene primers provided the estimates of nucleated cell counts. Some clones are missing from TCRdb's copy, which holds only in-frame ones; the method was immunoSEQ multiplex PCR. Clone size and the V and J calls come from that table; the DNA yielded D and trimming. The sample carries about 160,000 clones, 82% recorded once. The V gene lost 7 bases and the J gene lost 6 bases, with 21 bases spanning the gap. This CDR3 region has 16 residues. Looked up from germline, CDR1 is ENHRY and CDR2 is SYGVKD. This clone was observed once. J is TRBJ2-2 and V is TRBV10-3; D possibly corresponds to TRBD1 (7 bases). Material: peripheral blood. This sequence originates from a human donor with acute or convalescent COVID-19. The donor label of this sample is uncertain. The CDR3 sequence: CAITNPGQGGPGELFF. DNA of the CDR3: TGTGCCATCACGAACCCGGGGCAGGGGGGCCCCGGGGAGCTGTTTTTT.